Sequencing of this T cell receptor beta chain was carried out in a study of beta chain features in type 1 diabetes. Overall study findings and caveats: The study found fewer insertions and more deletions at VDJ junctions in type 1 diabetes patients. Since sequencing was performed on cDNA, cells with high TCR expression could be over-represented. Researchers reported that naive, central memory and Treg TCRB repertoires appeared more similar in patients than in healthy donors. Type 1 diabetes patients showed a moderate but significant shortening of TCRB CDR3s in all four CD4+ subsets.

Stem cell-like memory, regulatory, central memory and naive CD4+ cells were sorted via CD45RO/CCR7/CD25/CD127/CD95/CD27. Notes on this clone: Its antigen is currently unknown.

The sequenced template was cDNA made from the entire isolated RNA. Data came from immunoSEQ multiplex PCR; TCRdb stores just in-frame clones and leaves some out. The sample includes hundreds of thousands of clones, around an eighth of them seen just once. Germline V gene lookup returns CDR1 GTSNPN and CDR2 SVGIG (reference sequence). The length of the CDR3 is 13 residues. Trimming took off 3 bases at V and 4 bases at J, with 12 bases between the two ends. The material sequenced was naive CD4+ T cells from blood. The chain links TRBV30 to TRBJ1-2; D unclear. The clonotype was recovered from a man younger than 30 with type 1 diabetes. In DNA form, the CDR3 reads TGTGCCTGGAGGCAGGTGAATGGCTATGGCTACACCTTC. As protein: CAWRQVNGYGYTF.